What follows are 9 T cell receptor beta chains derived from one specimen sequenced in a study of CD8 T cells in Susac syndrome. Random hexamers were used to reverse transcribe the RNA input (roughly 0.5 to 1 ug). TCRdb called the immunoSEQ multiplex PCR reads again in MiXCR, with one record for every CDR3 protein. The data show some 170,000 distinct CDR3 sequences, roughly 94% seen once. Sequenced: CD4+ T cells from PBMCs. These receptors were obtained from a human donor with multiple sclerosis.

V and J are TRBV14 and TRBJ1-4; D gene ambiguous. CDR1 SGHDN and CDR2 FVKESK come from the germline V gene. The V and J ends lost 0 bases and 11 bases respectively, with 16 bases between them. The CDR3 contains 15 residues. The CDR3 sequence: CASSQDGTHLRKLFF. DNA of the CDR3: TGTGCCAGCAGCCAAGATGGAACACACTTAAGGAAACTGTTTTTT.

The V gene is TRBV13, the J gene TRBJ2-1; 9 nucleotides align to TRBD2. Germline CDR1 and CDR2: PRHDT and FYEKMQ (reference sequence). V lost 7 bases, J lost 14 bases, and 21 bases stayed unmatched. There are 16 residues in the CDR3. The DNA for the CDR3 is TGTGCCAGCATCAGAGCGGGAGGCCCCGGGGTTGGGAGTAAGTTCTTC. Amino acid sequence: CASIRAGGPGVGSKFF.

This chain connects TRBV30 to TRBJ2-1, with D possibly being TRBD2 (5 bases). Germline CDR1 GTSNPN, CDR2 SVGIG (reference sequence). The V gene lost 0 bases and the J gene lost 4 bases, with 13 bases spanning the gap. The CDR3 consists of 15 residues. The CDR3 DNA is TGTGCCTGGAGTGTACCTCGCGGGCCTTACAATGAGCAGTTCTTC. Translation gives CAWSVPRGPYNEQFF.

The chain is built from TRBV4-3 and TRBJ2-7; D is perhaps TRBD2 (5 bases). Germline assignment: CDR1 LGHNA and CDR2 YSLEER. The CDR3 is 15 residues long. Trimming left V 1 base short and J 2 bases short, with 12 bases between. As DNA, the CDR3 is TGCGCCAGCAGCCAAGGGCACCTAGCAGCCTACGAGCAGTACTTC. Its protein is CASSQGHLAAYEQYF.

The rearrangement joins TRBV28 to TRBJ1-1; D might be TRBD1 (5 bases). This CDR3 spans 12 amino acids. V lost 6 bases to trimming and J lost 7 bases, with 12 bases between them. Germline assignment: CDR1 MDHEN and CDR2 SYDVKM. In nucleotides, the CDR3 is TGTGCCAGCAGGGGAGGGGAGGGTGAAGCTTTCTTT. This translates into CASRGGEGEAFF. Filled out from reference TRBV28 and TRBJ1-1, the complete variable domain reads DVKVTQSSRYLVKRTGEKVFLECVQDMDHENMFWYRQDPGLGLRLIYFSYDVKMKEKGDIPEGYSVSREKKERFSLILESASTNQTSMYLCASRGGEGEAFFGQGTRLTVV.

The chain combines TRBV2 with TRBJ2-5; no clear D. This CDR3 has 14 amino acids. The germline V gene encodes CDR1 SNHLY and CDR2 FYNNEI. Trimming removed 0 bases at V and 5 bases at J, with 10 bases between. CDR3 nucleotide sequence: TGTGCCAGCAGTGAAGCTAGCCGCCGGGAGACCCAGTACTTC. Its protein product is CASSEASRRETQYF.

The chain links TRBV7-2 to TRBJ2-7; 8 nucleotides agree with TRBD1. Germline CDR1 reads SGHTA; CDR2 reads FQGNSA. After removal of 5 bases from V and 10 bases from J, the junction contained 13 bases not matched to a gene. The CDR3 contains 14 residues. The CDR3 nucleotides are TGTGCCAGCAGCCAATCGACAGGGGCTCCGGGTCAGTACTTC. It yields the protein CASSQSTGAPGQYF.

V usage is TRBV7-2 and J usage is TRBJ1-2; maybe TRBD1 (6 bases). Germline lookup yields CDR1 SGHTA and CDR2 FQGNSA. V dropped 5 bases and J dropped 4 bases, with 17 bases sitting between them. This CDR3 has 15 amino acids. CDR3 sequence (DNA): TGTGCCAGCAGCCGAGGGGGGACGTCTCTCTATGGCTACACCTTC. Translating it yields CASSRGGTSLYGYTF.

As DNA, the CDR3 is TGTGCCTGGAAAGGACTCCCGGGCTACGAGCAGTACTTC. It is translated as CAWKGLPGYEQYF. This chain uses TRBV30 with TRBJ2-7; D perhaps matches TRBD2 (5 bases). V gave up 4 bases and J gave up 3 bases, with 13 bases separating them. CDR1 and CDR2 (germline): GTSNPN, SVGIG (reference sequence). The CDR3 has 13 amino acids. The full variable domain, its missing parts supplied by reference TRBV30 and TRBJ2-7, is SQTIHQWPATLVQPVGSPLSLECTVEGTSNPNLYWYRQAAGRGLQLLFYSVGIGQISSEVPQNLSASRPQDRQFILSSKKLLLSDSGFYLCAWKGLPGYEQYFGPGTRLTVT.